The 18 T cell receptor beta chains below were found in one sample sequenced in a study of shared clonotypes between healthy human individuals. Using immunoSEQ multiplex PCR, the repertoire was profiled, and TCRdb retains in-frame clones only, with some absent. The repertoire holds about 510,000 clones, with 90% to 96% as singletons. Specimen: naive CD4+ T cells sorted from blood. The subset was: CD45RA+ positively selected. The receptors originated from a woman aged 30 to 39 in good health.

The CDR3 loop is CASSLNHSPLHF. CDR3 sequence (DNA): TGTGCCAGCAGCTTGAATCATTCACCCCTCCACTTT. The rearrangement links TRBV5-4 to TRBJ1-6, with D hard to call. The CDR3 totals 12 residues. The germline V gene encodes CDR1 SGHNT and CDR2 YYREEE (reference sequence). V was trimmed by 1 base and J by 8 bases, leaving 4 bases between them.

This chain joins TRBV6-1 and TRBJ2-7; 8 bases line up with TRBD2. V shed 5 bases and J 2 bases; nucleotides not matched to a gene: 8. Germline lookup yields CDR1 MNHNS and CDR2 SASEGT. This CDR3 is 15 amino acids long. CDR3 amino acids: CASSQTGLATYEQYF. The CDR3 DNA sequence: TGTGCCAGCAGTCAAACCGGACTAGCCACCTACGAGCAGTACTTC.

The chain uses TRBV2 and TRBJ2-1; 13 nucleotides line up with TRBD2. Losses at the gene ends were 4 bases for V and 8 bases for J; bases not matched to a gene: 8. The CDR3 covers 16 residues. Germline CDR1 SNHLY, CDR2 FYNNEI. Here the CDR3 DNA reads TGTGCCAGCAGTGTTCAGGGGACTAGCGGGATCGATGAGCAGTTCTTC. Its translation: CASSVQGTSGIDEQFF.

V gene TRBV4-1 combines with J gene TRBJ1-2, with a tentative D call TRBD1 (5 bases). The germline CDR1 and CDR2 sequences are MGHRA and YSYEKL. The CDR3 has 15 residues. Trimming stripped 0 bases from V and 1 base from J, with 9 bases between. The CDR3 DNA sequence: TGCGCCAGCAGCCAAGAAGGAGGGGTTAACTATGGCTACACCTTC. Translation gives CASSQEGGVNYGYTF.

The J gene is TRBJ2-6, the V gene TRBV18; no firm D call. Germline CDR1 KGHSH, CDR2 LQKENI. CDR3 length: 18 residues. V lost 3 bases to trimming and J lost 0 bases, with 15 bases between them. Here the CDR3 DNA reads TGTGCCAGCTCACCGGCGGCTATTCGAAGCTCTGGGGCCAACGTCCTGACTTTC. Residues: CASSPAAIRSSGANVLTF.

In its sample, this clone was seen once. This chain joins TRBV27 and TRBJ2-5; D remains unclear. This CDR3 spans 13 amino acids. V gave up 3 bases and J gave up 2 bases, with 7 bases separating them. The V gene's germline CDR1 is MNHEY and CDR2 SMNVEV (reference sequence). CDR3 sequence (DNA): TGTGCCAGCAGTTTGTCCTTACAAGAGACCCAGTACTTC. Translated, it gives CASSLSLQETQYF.

This chain joins TRBV11-2 and TRBJ1-1; 12 bases align to TRBD1. CDR1 is SGHAT and CDR2 is FQNNGV in the germline V gene. This CDR3 contains 16 residues. Germline trimming cut 5 bases from V and 1 base from J; bases unmatched to any gene: 5. The DNA for the CDR3 is TGTGCCAGCAGCCAGGGACAGGGGGCGCCGAACACTGAAGCTTTCTTT. This codes for CASSQGQGAPNTEAFF.

The J gene is TRBJ1-2, the V gene TRBV11-2, with 12 bases lining up with TRBD1. The J segment lost 5 bases and the V segment lost 6 bases, leaving 7 bases of the junction unmatched. Germline-derived CDR1 and CDR2 are SGHAT and FQNNGV. The CDR3 runs to 15 residues. The CDR3 is CASSPPGQGAYGYTF. CDR3 DNA sequence: TGTGCCAGCAGTCCACCGGGACAGGGGGCTTATGGCTACACCTTC. Complete variable domain (other parts from reference TRBV11-2 and TRBJ1-2): EAGVAQSPRYKIIEKRQSVAFWCNPISGHATLYWYQQILGQGPKLLIQFQNNGVVDDSQLPKDRFSAERLKGVDSTLKIQPAKLEDSAVYLCASSPPGQGAYGYTFGSGTRLTVV.

Comments on this clone: The sample holds other DNA sequences that translate to the same CDR3. This chain's CDR3 is CASSSGTENTEAFF. CDR3 nucleotides: TGCGCCAGCAGCTCCGGGACCGAGAACACTGAAGCTTTCTTT. The chain links TRBV5-1 to TRBJ1-1; maybe TRBD1 (5 bases). V lost 3 bases to trimming and J lost 1 base, with 10 bases between them. From germline, CDR1 is SGHRS and CDR2 YFSETQ. The CDR3 has 14 residues.

The chain joins TRBV11-2 to TRBJ2-1; perhaps TRBD2 as D (6 bases). Germline CDR1 reads SGHAT; CDR2 reads FQNNGV. Trimming pared 1 base from V and 7 bases from J, leaving 11 bases between. There are 14 residues in the CDR3. The CDR3 here is CASSLAGSGNEQFF. The DNA for the CDR3 is TGTGCCAGCAGCTTAGCGGGCAGCGGGAATGAGCAGTTCTTC.

This chain links TRBV5-1 with TRBJ2-1, with 11 bases matching TRBD2. The germline gives CDR1 SGHRS, CDR2 YFSETQ. The V and J ends lost 4 bases and 7 bases, in that order; junction bases with no gene match: 19. The length of the CDR3 is 19 residues. The CDR3 DNA sequence: TGCGCCAGCAGCGTGGGACTAGCGGAAAAGACTTTCGTCGGTAATGAGCAGTTCTTC. Translated: CASSVGLAEKTFVGNEQFF.

This chain connects TRBV19 to TRBJ2-7; 7 bases are a match to TRBD1. Trimming took 5 bases from V and 0 from J; bases not matched to a gene: 4. The length of the CDR3 is 14 residues. CDR1 and CDR2 (germline): LNHDA, SQIVND (reference sequence). CDR3 residues: CASSWTGSSYEQYF. The CDR3 DNA sequence: TGTGCCAGTAGTTGGACAGGCAGCTCCTACGAGCAGTACTTC.

Regarding this clone: The junction shows a germline mismatch at one end, possibly a read error. The chain is built from TRBV2 and TRBJ2-7; 12 bases map to TRBD2. Per the germline V gene, CDR1 is SNHLY and CDR2 is FYNNEI. CDR3 size: 15 residues. The DNA for the CDR3 is TGTGCCAGCAATGAACTAGCGGGAGGTATGGACGAGCAGTACTTC. This encodes CASNELAGGMDEQYF.

V usage is TRBV11-2 and J usage is TRBJ2-7, with 7 bases aligning to TRBD2. Per germline, CDR1 SGHAT and CDR2 FQNNGV. The CDR3 is 15 amino acids. Trimming took 4 bases from V and 3 from J; bases not matched to a gene: 9. CDR3 sequence reads: CASSSQPGGSYEQYF. Written as DNA, the CDR3 is TGTGCCAGCAGCTCACAGCCCGGGGGGAGCTACGAGCAGTACTTC.

J is TRBJ2-2 and V is TRBV7-7; D uncertain. The CDR3 spans 18 residues. The V end was cut by 2 bases, the J end by 0 bases, with 16 bases between. The germline V gene has CDR1 SSHAT and CDR2 FNYEAQ (reference sequence). CDR3 DNA: TGTGCCAGCAGCTTACTATATGGCGGCCTTGCGAACACCGGGGAGCTGTTTTTT. Residues: CASSLLYGGLANTGELFF.

This chain connects TRBV7-2 to TRBJ2-3, with 10 bases fitting TRBD1. The CDR3 loop spans 15 amino acids. V lost 6 bases to trimming and J lost 4 bases; unmatched junction nucleotides: 7. Germline CDR1 reads SGHTA; CDR2 reads FQGNSA. DNA for the CDR3: TGTGCCAGCAGTAAGGGACAGGGGATCGCAGATACGCAGTATTTT. Translating gives CASSKGQGIADTQYF.

The J gene is TRBJ2-7, the V gene TRBV30; TRBD1 aligns across 11 bases. The ends lost 2 bases at V and 2 bases at J; junction bases unmatched: 2. CDR1 and CDR2 from the germline V gene are GTSNPN and SVGIG (reference sequence). The CDR3 covers 14 residues. The CDR3, as DNA: TGTGCCTGGAGTCCGGGACAGGGGGCCTACGAGCAGTACTTC. Its protein is CAWSPGQGAYEQYF.

V is TRBV7-9 and J is TRBJ1-6; 7 nucleotides agree with TRBD1. Trimming cost V 5 bases and J 7 bases; bases outside gene matches: 8. The CDR3 is 15 amino acids. The germline V gene encodes CDR1 SEHNR and CDR2 FQNEAQ (reference sequence). CDR3 loop: CASSLGTAPNSPLHF. As DNA, the CDR3 is TGTGCCAGCAGCCTCGGGACAGCACCCAATTCACCCCTCCACTTT.